This T cell receptor (beta chain) was identified during a study of cytotoxic CD8 clonotypes in ibrutinib-treated CLL. Background on the study: The authors obtained response samples at a median of about 12 months of treatment, range 6 to 36. Whole-study results and caveats: Clonotypes that were public were uncommon, and they contracted or stayed stable on treatment.

Data came from immunoSEQ multiplex PCR; TCRdb stores just in-frame clones and leaves some out. The sample lists around 200,000 clones, 75% to 85% occurring once. About this clone: Its antigen is undetermined.

The length of the CDR3 is 13 residues. V lost 3 bases to trimming and J lost 4 bases, with 9 bases between them. The V gene's germline CDR1 is SGHNT and CDR2 YYREEE (reference sequence). The clonotype originates from a human donor with chronic lymphocytic leukemia. The chain has TRBV5-4 and TRBJ2-3; D call uncertain. The sequencing used PBMCs, collected after 12 months of ibrutinib treatment. The CDR3 loop reads CASSYPGSDTQYF. In nucleotides, the CDR3 is TGTGCCAGCAGCTACCCTGGATCAGATACGCAGTATTTT.